The 23 T cell receptor beta chains presented below share a single source sample, sequenced in a study of shared clonotypes between healthy human individuals. Here immunoSEQ multiplex PCR was the method, and the copy in TCRdb shows in-frame clones only, minus some. The sample shows approximately 1,500,000 clones, 98% of them seen only once. The sample comprised naive CD4+ T cells sorted from blood. Subset described: CD45RA+ positively selected. These receptors came from a man aged 25 to 40 in good health.

The CDR3 DNA follows: TGTGCCAGCAGCTTCACAGGGGAGAACACTGAAGCTTTCTTT. The encoded protein is CASSFTGENTEAFF. The chain links TRBV7-2 to TRBJ1-1; TRBD1 agrees at 7 bases. CDR1 SGHTA and CDR2 FQGNSA come from the germline V gene. This CDR3 is 14 amino acids long. The junction had 2 bases not matched to a gene; V was cut back by 3 bases and J by 1 base.

This chain uses TRBV27 with TRBJ2-7; D gene unclear. The germline CDR1 and CDR2 sequences are MNHEY and SMNVEV (reference sequence). This CDR3 is 14 amino acids long. V lost 7 bases, J lost 2 bases, and 15 bases lay in between. The CDR3, as DNA: TGTGCCAGCACCGCAGGCTTTCCTACCTACGAGCAGTACTTC. Translation gives CASTAGFPTYEQYF.

With regard to this clone: The same CDR3 arises from other DNA sequences in this sample as well. This rearrangement joins TRBV5-1 to TRBJ2-2; tentatively, D is TRBD1 (5 bases). Germline values: CDR1 SGHRS, CDR2 YFSETQ. This CDR3 spans 15 amino acids. Trimming left V 0 bases short and J 0 bases short, with 6 bases between. The CDR3 bases are TGCGCCAGCAGCTTGGTAGGGGCGAACACCGGGGAGCTGTTTTTT. This sequence encodes CASSLVGANTGELFF. The variable domain in full, with the rest retrieved from reference TRBV5-1 and TRBJ2-2, is KAGVTQTPRYLIKTRGQQVTLSCSPISGHRSVSWYQQTPGQGLQFLFEYFSETQRNKGNFPGRFSGRQFSNSRSEMNVSTLELGDSALYLCASSLVGANTGELFFGEGSRLTVL.

The rearrangement joins TRBV18 to TRBJ1-3; D is uncertain. V was pared by 3 bases and J by 0 bases, with 9 bases between. The CDR3 totals 15 residues. The V gene's germline CDR1 is KGHSH and CDR2 LQKENI. The CDR3 DNA follows: TGTGCCAGCTCACCGACGGAGCTCTCTGGAAACACCATATATTTT. Translated, it gives CASSPTELSGNTIYF.

The V and J genes are TRBV13 and TRBJ2-7; 15 positions match TRBD2. The V gene end was trimmed by 5 bases and the J gene end by 2 bases; junction bases not matched to a gene: 4. The germline CDR1 and CDR2 sequences are PRHDT and FYEKMQ (reference sequence). The CDR3 length is 16 residues. CDR3 in DNA: TGTGCCAGCAGCCCCGGACTAGCGGGAGGGACCTACGAGCAGTACTTC. Translating gives CASSPGLAGGTYEQYF.

The chain is built from TRBV11-1 and TRBJ2-7, with D perhaps TRBD1 (6 bases). From germline, CDR1 is SGHAT and CDR2 FQDESV (reference sequence). With 3 bases removed from V and 0 bases from J, the gap between germline ends came to 18 bases. The CDR3 is 17 amino acids. The CDR3 region has the DNA TGTGCCAGCAGCTTGTCCCGTTGGGGGACAAGCTCCTACGAGCAGTACTTC. This gives the protein CASSLSRWGTSSYEQYF.

The rearrangement links TRBV15 to TRBJ1-5, with a weak D call TRBD1 (5 bases). Germline V CDR1 and CDR2: LNHNV, YYDKDF (reference sequence). The CDR3 is 16 residues long. Trimming cost V 2 bases and J 2 bases, with 13 bases left between them. Here the CDR3 DNA reads TGTGCCACCAGCAGACCAGGGTTCTACGGCAATCAGCCCCAGCATTTT. This codes for CATSRPGFYGNQPQHF. Supplemented by reference TRBV15 and TRBJ1-5, the full variable domain reads DAMVIQNPRYQVTQFGKPVTLSCSQTLNHNVMYWYQQKSSQAPKLLFHYYDKDFNNEADTPDNFQSRRPNTSFCFLDIRSPGLGDTAMYLCATSRPGFYGNQPQHFGDGTRLSIL.

This chain links TRBV4-1 with TRBJ2-3, with D unclear. CDR1 is MGHRA, CDR2 YSYEKL, per germline. This CDR3 is built from 14 residues. Trimming took 2 bases from V and 5 from J, leaving 11 bases between them. The CDR3 DNA is TGCGCCAGCAGCCAATCGTCGCGCGGAGATACGCAGTATTTT. Protein product: CASSQSSRGDTQYF.

As for this clone: The sample holds other DNA sequences that translate to the same CDR3. V and J are TRBV5-1 and TRBJ2-7, with 8 positions matching TRBD1. In germline, CDR1 is SGHRS, CDR2 YFSETQ. CDR3 length equals 14 residues. V shed 3 bases and J 2 bases; nucleotides not matched to a gene: 4. The CDR3 spells CASSSGQATYEQYF. CDR3 DNA: TGCGCCAGCAGCTCGGGACAGGCAACCTACGAGCAGTACTTC.

This clone was seen just once. The rearrangement links TRBV9 to TRBJ2-2; tentative D call: TRBD1 (6 bases). Germline lookup yields CDR1 SGDLS and CDR2 YYNGEE. The CDR3 consists of 17 residues. The V end was cut by 3 bases, the J end by 2 bases, with 17 bases between. The CDR3 region has the DNA TGTGCCAGCAGCGCCGATCTCGGACAGAGAAACACCGGGGAGCTGTTTTTT. This codes for CASSADLGQRNTGELFF.

The chain employs TRBV5-1 and TRBJ2-1; 8 positions agree with TRBD1. This CDR3 has 14 amino acids. J gave up 3 bases and V 3 bases, and 2 bases lay outside the gene matches. CDR1 is SGHRS and CDR2 is YFSETQ in the germline V gene. CDR3 nucleotides: TGCGCCAGCAGCTCGGACAGGGTCTACAATGAGCAGTTCTTC. Residues: CASSSDRVYNEQFF.

The rearrangement joins TRBV9 to TRBJ2-5; TRBD2 is a possible D gene (6 bases). CDR1 and CDR2 from the germline V gene are SGDLS and YYNGEE. This CDR3 has 15 residues. V lost 0 bases, J lost 5 bases, and 14 bases lay in between. CDR3 DNA: TGTGCCAGCAGCGTAGAGTGGAGGGGCGCGGAGACCCAGTACTTC. Amino acids: CASSVEWRGAETQYF.

The chain couples TRBV25-1 to TRBJ2-1; D unresolved. Deletions cut 2 bases from V and 4 bases from J, with 3 bases between. This CDR3 contains 12 residues. Germline-derived CDR1 and CDR2 are MGHDK and SYGVNS. CDR3 DNA: TGTGCCAGCAGTGAAAAATACAATGAGCAGTTCTTC. Translating it yields CASSEKYNEQFF.

V is TRBV18 and J is TRBJ2-1; D may be TRBD1 (6 bases). This CDR3 spans 15 amino acids. CDR1 and CDR2 (germline): KGHSH, LQKENI. V lost 4 bases, J lost 2 bases, and 12 bases lay in between. In DNA form, the CDR3 reads TGTGCCAGCTCACTCAGGGGAGTCACCTACAATGAGCAGTTCTTC. Translated: CASSLRGVTYNEQFF.

The rearrangement uses TRBV7-9 and TRBJ2-7; possibly TRBD2 for D (6 bases). V lost 4 bases, J lost 4 bases, and 20 bases lay in between. There are 16 residues in the CDR3. Germline loops: CDR1 SEHNR, CDR2 FQNEAQ (reference sequence). The CDR3: CASSSPGTPLGYEQYF. The CDR3 bases are TGTGCCAGCAGCTCCCCGGGGACTCCTCTCGGGTACGAGCAGTACTTC.

A remark on this clone: This same CDR3 is encoded by further DNA sequences in the sample. The genes are TRBV11-2 and TRBJ2-7; D is undetermined. The length of the CDR3 is 12 residues. V lost 3 bases and J lost 3, with 6 bases in between. CDR1 is SGHAT and CDR2 is FQNNGV in the germline V gene. DNA of the CDR3: TGTGCCAGCAGCTTTCGGAGCTACGAGCAGTACTTC. It specifies CASSFRSYEQYF.

The rearrangement joins TRBV27 to TRBJ2-4; D may be TRBD2 (6 bases). The CDR3 spans 15 residues. The ends were cut back, 5 bases at V and 7 bases at J, with 18 bases in the middle. Germline V gives CDR1 MNHEY, CDR2 SMNVEV (reference sequence). The DNA of the CDR3 is TGTGCCAGCAGTCTGGAGGGACGGGGCTCGAACATTCAGTACTTC. Translation: CASSLEGRGSNIQYF.

With respect to this clone: This same CDR3 is encoded by further DNA sequences in the sample. The V gene is TRBV9, the J gene TRBJ2-2; D remains unclear. This CDR3 region has 15 residues. V was clipped by 0 bases and J by 2 bases, with 8 bases between them. Per germline, CDR1 SGDLS and CDR2 YYNGEE. The CDR3 DNA reads as TGTGCCAGCAGCGTAGGTCAGGTTAACACCGGGGAGCTGTTTTTT. Encoded protein: CASSVGQVNTGELFF.

J is TRBJ2-5 and V is TRBV18; 7 bases map to TRBD2. CDR1 and CDR2 from the germline V gene are KGHSH and LQKENI. CDR3 size: 16 residues. The V gene end was trimmed by 5 bases and the J gene end by 3 bases; junction bases not matched to a gene: 12. CDR3 nucleotides: TGTGCCAGCTCATCCCCTCGTTGGCTAGCGGAAGAGACCCAGTACTTC. Protein sequence: CASSSPRWLAEETQYF.

V usage is TRBV15 and J usage is TRBJ1-5; D gene unclear. CDR1 and CDR2 from the germline V gene are LNHNV and YYDKDF (reference sequence). The germline V and J ends were trimmed by 8 bases and 3 bases, with 11 bases remaining between them. The CDR3 has 13 residues. The CDR3 sequence: CATGREHNQPQHF. Written as DNA, the CDR3 is TGTGCCACCGGGCGGGAGCACAATCAGCCCCAGCATTTT.

This chain links TRBV5-6 with TRBJ2-3; 15 positions match TRBD2. Trimming cost V 4 bases and J 5 bases; bases outside gene matches: 5. This CDR3 is 16 amino acids long. Germline CDR1 is SGHDT and CDR2 is YYEEEE. CDR3 nucleotides: TGTGCCAGCAGCACGGGACTAGCGGGAGGTGGAGATACGCAGTATTTT. This translates into CASSTGLAGGGDTQYF.

V usage is TRBV9 and J usage is TRBJ1-5; D is undetermined. The V end lost 1 base, the J end lost 6 bases, and 14 bases lay between the germline ends. From germline, CDR1 is SGDLS and CDR2 YYNGEE. The CDR3 consists of 15 residues. The CDR3 bases are TGTGCCAGCAGCGTAAGTGCGGCCCCAGGTCAGCCCCAGCATTTT. Encoded protein: CASSVSAAPGQPQHF. The variable domain in full, with the rest retrieved from reference TRBV9 and TRBJ1-5, is DSGVTQTPKHLITATGQRVTLRCSPRSGDLSVYWYQQSLDQGLQFLIQYYNGEERAKGNILERFSAQQFPDLHSELNLSSLELGDSALYFCASSVSAAPGQPQHFGDGTRLSIL.

V gene TRBV29-1 combines with J gene TRBJ2-5; 9 bases line up with TRBD2. CDR1 and CDR2 (germline): SQVTM, ANQGSEA. The trim removed 4 bases at V and 2 bases at J, leaving 11 bases unmatched. The CDR3 consists of 16 residues. The CDR3 DNA reads TGCAGCGTTGGGAGTAGGCTAGCGGGAAGACAAGAGACCCAGTACTTC. This gives the protein CSVGSRLAGRQETQYF.